The T cell receptor beta chain described here comes from a study of T cell responses to AZD1222 COVID-19 vaccine. Germline CDR1 is SGHKS and CDR2 is YYEKEE (reference sequence). V was trimmed by 3 bases and J by 12 bases, leaving 15 bases between them. This CDR3 has 12 amino acids. The protocol was immunoSEQ multiplex PCR, while the TCRdb copy is restricted to in-frame clones and leaves out a portion. The data show fewer than 120,000 clones, around 90% seen once. The study, taken as a whole, reports: Reportedly, close to half of spike-specific TCRs are directed against unmutated variant regions. Donor demographics were predominantly white British with a female majority; clonal diversity may be underestimated.

A note on this clone: The antigen remains undetermined.

Material: peripheral blood, obtained 28 days after the second AZD1222 dose. The rearrangement uses TRBV5-5 and TRBJ1-1; D is perhaps TRBD1 (5 bases). The TCR sequence derives from an adult who received the AZD1222 COVID-19 vaccine. The CDR3 DNA reads TGTGCCAGCAGCTATTGGCAGGGTGCGCCTTTCTTT. Translated, it gives CASSYWQGAPFF. The whole variable domain, filled in from reference TRBV5-5 and TRBJ1-1, reads DAGVTQSPTHLIKTRGQQVTLRCSPISGHKSVSWYQQVLGQGPQFIFQYYEKEERGRGNFPDRFSARQFPNYSSELNVNALLLGDSALYLCASSYWQGAPFFGQGTRLTVV.